This T cell receptor (beta chain) was documented in a study of blood T cell repertoires in COVID-19. Authors' data handling: Amplification with reference gene primers provided the estimates of nucleated cell counts. The repertoire was sequenced with immunoSEQ multiplex PCR; TCRdb's copy has only in-frame clones and lacks some. V and J calls and clone size follow that table, whereas D and trimming were derived from the DNA. This table holds more than 300,000 clones, roughly 90% found once. There are 15 residues in the CDR3. V was clipped by 8 bases and J by 5 bases, with 18 bases between them. Per the germline V gene, CDR1 is MNHEY and CDR2 is SVGAGI.

The receptor was isolated from a man between 18 and 35 years old who had recovered from COVID-19. The specimen was peripheral blood. The J gene is TRBJ2-2, the V gene TRBV6-5, with a weak D call TRBD2 (5 bases). CDR3 protein: CASGYQADRTGELFF. In nucleotides, the CDR3 is TGTGCCAGCGGCTATCAAGCGGACCGAACCGGGGAGCTGTTTTTT.